This T cell receptor beta chain was documented in a study of PD-L1 blockade in urothelial cancer. Sequencing was performed with immunoSEQ multiplex PCR; in TCRdb, only in-frame clones are kept and a portion is missing. This table has roughly 30,000 clones, around 90% appearing once. This clone was counted only a few times. The CDR3 totals 14 residues. CDR1 is LNHDA, CDR2 SQIVND, per germline (reference sequence). J is TRBJ2-5 and V is TRBV19, with D perhaps matching TRBD2 (6 bases). The last part of the DNA fits TRBJ2-7 better; the J call may be wrong. Here the sequenced sample was PBMCs, taken around atezolizumab (anti-PD-L1) treatment. The receptor was derived from a man aged 50 to 60 with urothelial cancer. CDR3 bases: TGTGCCAGTAGGAGCATCGGGGGAGGCTACGAGCAGTACTTC. This translates into CASRSIGGGYEQYF.